Each of the 8 T cell receptor beta chains below was sequenced from the same sample in a study of T cells expressing NK-cell markers. TCRdb re-called the 5' RACE reads and catalogs CDR3 proteins one per entry, DNA excluded. Here the sample table reports about 180,000 distinct CDR3 sequences. The sample taken for sequencing was blood T cells: a sorted CD56 or NKG2C T cell subset, CD4+ or CD8+ T cells, or bulk PBMC T cells (not recorded which). These receptors all stem from a man aged 18 to 69 in good health.

J is TRBJ2-1 and V is TRBV13. The CDR3 covers 14 residues. Germline V gene sequence: CDR1 PRHDT, CDR2 FYEKMQ (reference sequence). The CDR3 reads CASSFLSSYNEQFF. The complete variable domain, with remaining parts taken from reference TRBV13 and TRBJ2-1, reads AAGVIQSPRHLIKEKRETATLKCYPIPRHDTVYWYQQGPGQDPQFLISFYEKMQSDKGSIPDRFSAQQFSDYHSELNMSSLELGDSALYFCASSFLSSYNEQFFGPGTRLTVL.

The gene calls are TRBV12-3 or TRBV12-4 and TRBJ1-1. The CDR3 extends over 13 amino acids. The chain's CDR3 is CASSPEEGREAFF.

This CDR3 reads CASSFPDRGRSDTQYF. This chain connects TRBV7-9 to TRBJ2-3; without DNA, the TCRdb call of TRBD1 cannot be checked. CDR1 and CDR2 from the germline V gene are SEHNR and FQNEAQ (reference sequence). This CDR3 is 16 amino acids long.

The chain carries TRBV6-5 and TRBJ2-3; TCRdb reports TRBD2, a call that lacks DNA to check it against. Germline V gives CDR1 MNHEY, CDR2 SVGAGI. CDR3 length: 16 residues. The CDR3 loop reads CASSYSGGDYTDTQYF.

V and J are TRBV14 and TRBJ1-1; TCRdb lists TRBD1, though no DNA is available to test this call. The CDR3 loop spans 13 amino acids. The germline V gene has CDR1 SGHDN and CDR2 FVKESK. The CDR3: CASSHRIGTEAFF.

This chain links TRBV9 with TRBJ2-7; the TCRdb call, TRBD1, lacks DNA for checking. Germline CDR1 SGDLS, CDR2 YYNGEE. The CDR3 spans 14 residues. The CDR3 protein is CASSVGDRVYEQYF.

The chain couples TRBV24-1 to TRBJ1-5. The CDR3 spans 14 residues. CDR1 and CDR2 (germline): KGHDR, SFDVKD. CDR3 region: CASWSGFSNQPQHF.

The chain carries TRBV7-8 and TRBJ1-5. The length of the CDR3 is 17 residues. Germline CDR1 is SGHVS and CDR2 is FQNEAQ. This chain's CDR3 is CASSLALEIYSNQPQHF.